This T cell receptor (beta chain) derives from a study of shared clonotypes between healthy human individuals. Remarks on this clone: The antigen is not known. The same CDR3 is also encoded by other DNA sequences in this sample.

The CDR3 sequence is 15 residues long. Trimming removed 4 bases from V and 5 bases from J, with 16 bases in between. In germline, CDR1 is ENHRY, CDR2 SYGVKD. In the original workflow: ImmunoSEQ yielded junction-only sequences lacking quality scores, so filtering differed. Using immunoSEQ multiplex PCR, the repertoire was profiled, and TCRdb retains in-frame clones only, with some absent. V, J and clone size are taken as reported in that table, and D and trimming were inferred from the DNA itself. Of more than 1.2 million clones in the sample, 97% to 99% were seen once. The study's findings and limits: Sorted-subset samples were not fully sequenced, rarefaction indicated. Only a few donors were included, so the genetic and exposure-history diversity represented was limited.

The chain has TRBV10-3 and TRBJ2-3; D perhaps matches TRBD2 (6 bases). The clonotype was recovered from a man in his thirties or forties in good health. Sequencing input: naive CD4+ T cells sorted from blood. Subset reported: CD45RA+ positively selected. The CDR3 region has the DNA TGTGCCATCAGTGGACCGGGACTGGCGGGAGATACGCAGTATTTT. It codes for CAISGPGLAGDTQYF.